The present TCR beta chain was sequenced within a study of blood T cell repertoires in COVID-19. On the study more broadly: The cDNA or gDNA used as material had been derived from T cells, B-cell-depleted T cells, or PBMCs.

Participant-given clinical history determined each cohort assignment. People in the exposed group encountered a COVID-19 case within 2 weeks before entering the study. Sequencing used immunoSEQ multiplex PCR; TCRdb keeps in-frame clones, though not all of them. The sample records more than 110,000 clones, under 90% being singletons. Trimming cost V 3 bases and J 2 bases; bases outside gene matches: 6. This CDR3 comprises 17 residues. Germline lookup yields CDR1 SGHKS and CDR2 YYEKEE (reference sequence). The clonotype comes from a woman under 30 who had been exposed to COVID-19. J is TRBJ1-4 and V is TRBV5-5; the match to TRBD1 covers 11 bases. Sequencing was performed on PBMCs or T cells enriched from blood (not recorded which). The CDR3 protein is CASSSRTGGATNEKLFF. CDR3 nucleotide sequence: TGTGCCAGCAGCTCTAGGACAGGGGGCGCGACTAATGAAAAACTGTTTTTT.